The entry that follows covers one T cell receptor beta chain sequence. As originally analysed: Reference gene primer amplification yielded estimated nucleated cell counts. The data were produced by immunoSEQ multiplex PCR, yet TCRdb's version contains in-frame clones alone and is incomplete. The V and J calls and clone size come from that table; D and trimming were worked out from the DNA. The sample yields roughly 250,000 clones, about four fifths seen once. This entry belongs to a study of blood T cell repertoires in COVID-19. Study-wide context: Sites in the United States, Italy and Spain provided acute and convalescent COVID-19 samples. PBMCs, B-cell-depleted T cells, or T cells provided the cDNA or gDNA that made up the material.

Sequences were obtained from peripheral blood. The sequence came from a woman aged 80 or over with acute or convalescent COVID-19.

CDR3 DNA sequence: TGTGCCAGCAGTGGGAACCTACAGGGGAGAGAGACCCAGTACTTC. Its protein product is CASSGNLQGRETQYF. The chain recombines TRBV2 with TRBJ2-5; 7 bases match TRBD1. Trimming took 4 bases from V and 4 from J; bases not matched to a gene: 9. Germline CDR1 is SNHLY and CDR2 is FYNNEI. This CDR3 has 15 amino acids. The full variable domain, completed using reference TRBV2 and TRBJ2-5, is EPEVTQTPSHQVTQMGQEVILRCVPISNHLYFYWYRQILGQKVEFLVSFYNNEISEKSEIFDDQFSVERPDGSNFTLKIRSTKLEDSAMYFCASSGNLQGRETQYFGPGTRLLVL.